This is a list of T cell receptor beta chains from one sample in a study of Graves' ophthalmopathy and Graves' hyperthyroidism. TCRdb fed the multiplex PCR reads into MiXCR, producing one record per CDR3 protein. Of about 550,000 distinct CDR3 sequences in the sample, less than 40% are singletons; the top ten hold 3.5% to 5%. Sample: peripheral blood or thyroid tissue (not recorded which). The source is an adult man with Graves' hyperthyroidism. CDR3s include the opening cysteine and the closing phenylalanine or tryptophan. D genes are given only for firm matches. Clone size is not always given. Where it is, it says once, few, many or a class for expanded clones.

cdr3_length	d_call	v_call	clone_size	j_call	cdr3_aa	cdr3_nt
14	-	TRBV29-1	many	TRBJ1-2	CSVYSPDNLYGYTF	TGCAGCGTATATTCCCCGGACAACCTCTATGGCTACACCTTC
15	-	TRBV3-1	-	TRBJ2-6	CASSQDTHGANVLTF	TGTGCCAGCAGCCAGGACACCCATGGGGCCAACGTCCTGACTTTC
16	TRBD2	TRBV19	-	TRBJ2-7	CASSPKLAGGPYEQYF	TGTGCCAGTAGTCCAAAACTAGCGGGAGGGCCTTACGAGCAGTACTTC
13	-	TRBV24-1	many	TRBJ1-1	CATSPGVETEAFF	TGTGCCACCAGTCCCGGGGTTGAGACTGAAGCTTTCTTT
13	-	TRBV29-1	many	TRBJ2-3	CSVQSGHLDTQYF	TGCAGCGTTCAGTCGGGGCACCTGGATACGCAGTATTTT
13	-	TRBV24-1	many	TRBJ1-1	CATADSANTEAFF	TGTGCCACGGCAGACAGCGCGAACACTGAAGCTTTCTTT
17	TRBD1	TRBV7-2	-	TRBJ1-2	CASSQDSGTANTYGHTF	TGTGCCAGCAGCCAAGACTCCGGGACAGCCAATACCTATGGCCACACCTTC
16	TRBD1	TRBV4-2	-	TRBJ1-2	CASSQDLRQGAPGYTF	TGTGCCAGCAGCCAAGATCTCCGACAGGGGGCGCCGGGCTACACCTTC
15	TRBD1	TRBV6-5	-	TRBJ2-7	CANRKDRGGSYEQYF	TGTGCCAACAGGAAAGACAGGGGTGGATCGTACGAGCAGTACTTC
16	-	TRBV12-3/TRBV12-4	-	TRBJ2-2	CASSWGETGDTGELFF	TGTGCCAGCAGTTGGGGGGAAACAGGGGACACCGGGGAGCTGTTTTTT
15	-	TRBV19	many	TRBJ2-7	CASSPGGTGYYEQYF	TGTGCCAGTAGCCCGGGGGGGACAGGGTACTACGAGCAGTACTTC
12	TRBD1	TRBV20-1	many	TRBJ1-2	CSASRDSYGYTF	TGCAGTGCCAGCCGGGACAGCTATGGCTACACCTTC
16	-	TRBV4-1	few	TRBJ1-1	CASSQVQVDRGTEAFF	TGCGCCAGCAGCCAGGTGCAGGTGGATCGGGGCACTGAAGCTTTCTTT
15	TRBD1	TRBV6-5	many	TRBJ1-1	CASSYPGQGQSEAFF	TGTGCCAGCAGTTACCCTGGACAGGGCCAATCCGAAGCTTTCTTT
14	TRBD1	TRBV6-1	few	TRBJ1-1	CASTRDRGRTEAFF	TGTGCCAGCACTCGGGACAGGGGGCGCACTGAAGCTTTCTTT
13	-	TRBV2	-	TRBJ2-7	CASQSGVKYEQYF	TGTGCCAGTCAATCCGGGGTCAAATACGAGCAGTACTTC
13	-	TRBV7-9	many	TRBJ1-2	CASSLAGGKGYTF	TGTGCCAGCAGCTTAGCCGGGGGCAAAGGCTACACCTTC
15	TRBD1	TRBV7-3	many	TRBJ1-6	CASSYPGQSNSPLHF	TGTGCCAGCAGCTATCCGGGACAGAGCAATTCACCCCTCCACTTT
14	-	TRBV10-3	many	TRBJ2-5	CAISVSSSQETQYF	TGTGCCATCAGTGTGTCTAGCTCTCAAGAGACCCAGTACTTC
16	-	TRBV29-1	once	TRBJ1-1	CSADRPTGPFGNEAFF	TGCAGCGCCGATAGGCCAACAGGACCCTTCGGCAATGAAGCTTTCTTT
13	-	TRBV7-9	many	TRBJ2-7	CASSLQTSYEQYF	TGTGCCAGCAGCTTACAGACCTCCTACGAGCAGTACTTC
14	TRBD2	TRBV7-9	-	TRBJ2-1	CASSPGTSRDEQFF	TGTGCCAGCAGCCCAGGGACTAGCCGCGATGAGCAGTTCTTC
13	-	TRBV29-1	few	TRBJ2-2	CSVVDAVSGELFF	TGCAGCGTTGTAGACGCCGTGTCCGGGGAGCTGTTTTTT
15	-	TRBV2	many	TRBJ1-4	CASSEGGLTNEKLFF	TGTGCCAGCAGTGAAGGGGGTTTAACTAATGAAAAACTGTTTTTT
12	-	TRBV12-3/TRBV12-4	-	TRBJ2-7	CASSDGSYVQYF	TGTGCCAGTTCGGACGGCTCCTACGTGCAGTACTTC
11	-	TRBV10-3	many	TRBJ1-1	CAIRVNTEAFF	TGTGCCATCAGAGTGAACACTGAAGCTTTCTTT
14	TRBD1	TRBV27	-	TRBJ2-1	CASSLVTGANEQFF	TGTGCCAGCAGTCTCGTCACAGGGGCCAATGAGCAGTTCTTC
13	TRBD1	TRBV12-3/TRBV12-4	many	TRBJ1-5	CATRQGASQPQHF	TGTGCCACCAGACAGGGGGCAAGCCAGCCCCAGCATTTT
14	-	TRBV7-6	many	TRBJ1-1	CASSLEVMNTEAFF	TGTGCCAGCAGCTTAGAGGTGATGAACACTGAAGCTTTCTTT
19	TRBD2	TRBV28	-	TRBJ2-6	CASNPETLAGISGANVLTF	TGTGCCAGCAACCCGGAGACCCTAGCGGGGATCTCTGGGGCCAACGTCCTGACTTTC
13	TRBD1	TRBV20-1	many	TRBJ1-2	CSARTGSKSGYTF	TGCAGTGCCAGGACAGGGAGTAAGAGCGGCTACACCTTC
16	-	TRBV12-3/TRBV12-4	few	TRBJ1-1	CASSFSPPPGNTEAFF	TGTGCCAGCAGTTTTTCCCCCCCCCCAGGGAACACTGAAGCTTTCTTT
16	TRBD1	TRBV6-6	-	TRBJ1-2	CASSSRLQGILYGYTF	TGTGCCAGCAGCTCCCGGCTACAGGGGATCCTCTATGGCTACACCTTC
14	-	TRBV20-1	-	TRBJ1-1	CSTNRQGINSEAFF	TGCAGTACCAATCGTCAGGGGATTAATAGTGAAGCTTTCTTT
17	TRBD1	TRBV10-3	-	TRBJ1-5	CAISYSTGVDRGQPQHF	TGTGCCATCAGTTACTCGACAGGCGTTGACAGGGGTCAGCCCCAGCATTTT
15	-	TRBV4-2	many	TRBJ2-7	CASSQDVGYLYEQYF	TGTGCCAGCAGCCAAGATGTAGGGTATCTCTACGAGCAGTACTTC
17	TRBD1	TRBV25-1	-	TRBJ2-1	CASSDFKQGPIYNEQFF	TGTGCCAGCAGTGATTTCAAACAGGGGCCAATATACAATGAGCAGTTCTTC
14	-	TRBV6-5	many	TRBJ2-6	CASSYSGPLGVLTF	TGTGCCAGCAGTTACTCGGGGCCCCTTGGCGTCCTGACTTTC
16	-	TRBV7-2	-	TRBJ2-1	CASSSLTWGVYNEQFF	TGTGCCAGCAGCTCACTAACGTGGGGAGTCTACAATGAGCAGTTCTTC
17	-	TRBV7-3	-	TRBJ2-3	CASSLTVAGSSTDTQYF	TGTGCCAGCAGCTTAACTGTGGCAGGATCGAGCACAGATACGCAGTATTTT
16	TRBD2	TRBV7-2	-	TRBJ2-1	CASSLLGRAGRNEQFF	TGTGCCAGCAGCTTACTAGGTCGAGCGGGGCGCAATGAGCAGTTCTTC
15	-	TRBV14	-	TRBJ2-7	CASSQERQGSYEQYF	TGTGCCAGCAGCCAAGAGAGGCAGGGGAGTTACGAGCAGTACTTC
14	-	TRBV10-3	many	TRBJ1-2	CAISEVQGPYGYTF	TGTGCCATCAGTGAGGTTCAGGGGCCCTATGGCTACACCTTC
15	TRBD1	TRBV10-2	-	TRBJ2-7	CASTKDRASSYEQYF	TGCGCCAGCACCAAAGACAGGGCCAGCTCCTACGAGCAGTACTTC
18	-	TRBV3-1	-	TRBJ2-6	CATKRSKRSRSGANVLTF	TGTGCCACCAAGAGATCGAAAAGATCACGCTCTGGGGCCAACGTCCTGACTTTC
16	-	TRBV9	many	TRBJ2-7	CASSVGGTGLIYEQYF	TGTGCCAGCAGCGTAGGAGGAACTGGGCTGATTTACGAGCAGTACTTC
15	-	TRBV6-6	few	TRBJ2-3	CASNEGPGWRDTQYF	TGTGCCAGCAACGAAGGTCCAGGATGGAGAGATACGCAGTATTTT
15	-	TRBV7-6	-	TRBJ1-1	CASSLGGGVYTEAFF	TGTGCCAGCAGCTTAGGCGGGGGCGTGTACACTGAAGCTTTCTTT
15	TRBD1	TRBV7-9	-	TRBJ1-4	CASNLGTGGGEKLFF	TGTGCCAGCAACCTCGGGACAGGGGGCGGTGAAAAACTGTTTTTT
15	-	TRBV3-1	-	TRBJ1-1	CASRVEGGLNTEAFF	TGTGCCAGCAGGGTCGAGGGTGGATTGAACACTGAAGCTTTCTTT
18	TRBD1	TRBV12-3/TRBV12-4	-	TRBJ1-4	CASSLSGTGGPSSEKLFF	TGTGCCAGCAGTTTATCCGGGACAGGGGGCCCCTCGAGTGAAAAACTGTTTTTT
14	-	TRBV7-8	few	TRBJ1-3	CASSSGPSGNTIYF	TGTGCCAGCAGCTCAGGGCCCTCTGGAAACACCATATATTTT
14	-	TRBV19	-	TRBJ2-7	CASSIRVGSYEQYF	TGTGCCAGTAGTATTAGGGTTGGATCCTACGAGCAGTACTTC